The present entry profiles one T cell receptor beta chain with its context. Its cognate antigen is unknown. The sample is drawn from a study of shared clonotypes between healthy human individuals. V dropped 9 bases and J dropped 6 bases, with 21 bases sitting between them. Germline CDR1 LNHDA, CDR2 SQIVND (reference sequence). This CDR3 region has 14 residues. Clones were sequenced by immunoSEQ multiplex PCR, and TCRdb holds only the in-frame ones, with some missing. The sample has 850,000 to 1,100,000 clones; approximately 77% are singletons. The donor cohort consisted entirely of Caucasian adults residing in Nashville, Tennessee. Study-level results: Several donors showed sharing of around 5.3% of naive CD4 clonotypes.

The V call is TRBV19, the J call TRBJ2-7; D is possibly TRBD1 or TRBD2 (5 bases each). This receptor was obtained from a man aged 18-30 years in good health. Some clones in this sample may be carry-over from other donors' samples. Material for sequencing was memory CD4+ T cells from PBMCs. Subset in this sample: CD45RA-negative fraction. CDR3 sequence reads: CARQGTLRLLEQYF. CDR3 sequence (DNA): TGTGCCAGACAAGGGACCTTGAGACTACTCGAGCAGTACTTC.